One and the same sample provided the 14 T cell receptor beta chains below, sequenced in a study of cytomegalovirus exposure and HLA in healthy donors. PCR involved 60 Vbeta and 13 Jbeta primers. Data came from immunoSEQ multiplex PCR; TCRdb stores just in-frame clones and leaves some out. The profile covers 200,000 or so clones, with 82% appearing a single time and roughly 0.095% taken by the ten largest. The material sequenced was PBMCs. The source is a boy between 2 and 10 years old in good health and CMV-seronegative.

This chain links TRBV7-2 with TRBJ2-1; 9 bases agree with TRBD2. The CDR3 runs to 15 residues. V was clipped by 5 bases and J by 6 bases; unmatched bases: 8. Germline V lookup: CDR1 SGHTA, CDR2 FQGNSA. As DNA, the CDR3 is TGTGCCAGCAGCAGCCAGGGACTAGCAACCAATGAGCAGTTCTTC. As protein: CASSSQGLATNEQFF.

This chain connects TRBV19 to TRBJ2-7, with TRBD2 identical over 13 bases. The CDR3 runs 15 residues. In germline, CDR1 is LNHDA, CDR2 SQIVND (reference sequence). The J segment lost 4 bases and the V segment lost 4 bases, leaving 4 bases of the junction unmatched. Written as DNA, the CDR3 is TGTGCCAGTAGTAAACTAGCGGGGGGGCAGTACGAGCAGTACTTC. Its protein is CASSKLAGGQYEQYF.

J is TRBJ1-2 and V is TRBV6-5; tentative D call: TRBD1 (6 bases). The V end was cut by 6 bases, the J end by 8 bases, with 16 bases between. The CDR3 sequence is 13 residues long. Germline V gene sequence: CDR1 MNHEY, CDR2 SVGAGI. CDR3 DNA: TGTGCCAGCAGGGAAGTCCGGACAGTGGGCTACACCTTC. This sequence encodes CASREVRTVGYTF.

The chain combines TRBV7-8 with TRBJ1-5, with a possible D match to TRBD1 (5 bases). V was shortened by 1 base and J by 3 bases, with 10 bases between the two germline ends. Germline V gene data show CDR1 as SGHVS and CDR2 as FQNEAQ. This CDR3 region has 15 residues. The CDR3 DNA sequence: TGTGCCAGCAGCTTAGGGGGGGGTTACAATCAGCCCCAGCATTTT. It translates to CASSLGGGYNQPQHF.

The chain couples TRBV5-1 to TRBJ2-7, with D perhaps matching TRBD2 (5 bases). The ends were cut back, 0 bases at V and 3 bases at J, with 10 bases in the middle. CDR1 is SGHRS, CDR2 YFSETQ, per germline. The CDR3 has 14 amino acids. CDR3 DNA sequence: TGCGCCAGCAGCTTGGGAAGCGGTTACTACGAGCAGTACTTC. Protein sequence: CASSLGSGYYEQYF.

The rearrangement joins TRBV4-3 to TRBJ2-5; 7 bases align to TRBD2. The V and J ends lost 3 bases and 5 bases, in that order; junction bases with no gene match: 12. The CDR3 totals 16 residues. Germline CDR1 is LGHNA and CDR2 is YSLEER. CDR3: CASSQTPDSGQETQYF. CDR3 in DNA: TGCGCCAGCAGCCAGACTCCAGATAGCGGGCAGGAGACCCAGTACTTC.

The chain combines TRBV7-9 with TRBJ2-5; 13 bases agree with TRBD2. Germline V gene sequence: CDR1 SEHNR, CDR2 FQNEAQ (reference sequence). Trimming removed 5 bases from V and 3 bases from J; junction bases left unmatched: 3. The length of the CDR3 is 15 residues. CDR3 protein: CASSPGLAGKETQYF. For the CDR3, the DNA is TGTGCCAGCAGCCCGGGACTAGCGGGGAAAGAGACCCAGTACTTC.

This chain joins TRBV7-8 and TRBJ2-5, with 10 bases that match TRBD1. CDR3 length: 17 amino acids. The germline V gene encodes CDR1 SGHVS and CDR2 FQNEAQ. After removal of 4 bases from V and 0 bases from J, the junction contained 8 bases not matched to a gene. As DNA, the CDR3 is TGTGCCAGCAGCTCCCGGGACAGGGGATGGTACCAAGAGACCCAGTACTTC. It specifies CASSSRDRGWYQETQYF.

The chain couples TRBV5-1 to TRBJ2-3; 10 bases line up with TRBD2. The trim removed 7 bases at V and 3 bases at J, leaving 5 bases unmatched. The CDR3 totals 14 residues. Germline lookup yields CDR1 SGHRS and CDR2 YFSETQ. In nucleotides, the CDR3 is TGCGCCAGCGGTGAACTAGCGGGAACAGATACGCAGTATTTT. Translating it yields CASGELAGTDTQYF.

The chain links TRBV9 to TRBJ1-2; D remains unclear. CDR3 length equals 12 residues. With 3 bases removed from V and 1 base from J, the gap between germline ends came to 4 bases. Germline CDR1 SGDLS, CDR2 YYNGEE. This CDR3 is CASSANNYGYTF. The CDR3 nucleotides read TGTGCCAGCAGCGCAAATAACTATGGCTACACCTTC.

The gene calls are TRBV4-2 and TRBJ2-7; D remains unclear. In germline, CDR1 is LGHNA, CDR2 YNFKEQ. Trimming removed 0 bases from V and 2 bases from J, with 8 bases in between. The CDR3 is made up of 14 amino acids. For the CDR3, the DNA is TGTGCCAGCAGCCAAGATACGAACACCTACGAGCAGTACTTC. This codes for CASSQDTNTYEQYF.

This clone was seen once. V usage is TRBV7-9 and J usage is TRBJ1-1; D uncertain. The ends were cut back, 6 bases at V and 5 bases at J, with 7 bases in the middle. CDR1 is SEHNR and CDR2 is FQNEAQ in the germline V gene (reference sequence). This CDR3 is built from 11 residues. In DNA form, the CDR3 reads TGTGCCAGCAGATCGCGGACTGAAGCTTTCTTT. It translates to CASRSRTEAFF.

The V call is TRBV7-9, the J call TRBJ2-5, with 9 positions matching TRBD1. This CDR3 spans 15 amino acids. Trimming at V came to 4 bases and at J to 2 bases, leaving 5 bases not matched to a gene. The germline V gene encodes CDR1 SEHNR and CDR2 FQNEAQ (reference sequence). The CDR3 loop reads CASSSRDRAQETQYF. The DNA of the CDR3 is TGTGCCAGCAGCTCCCGGGACAGGGCACAAGAGACCCAGTACTTC.

CDR3 nucleotides: TGTGCCAGCAGTTACGACAGAAGGCTCGGAAACACCATATATTTT. It codes for CASSYDRRLGNTIYF. The chain employs TRBV6-5 and TRBJ1-3, with a tentative D call TRBD1 (5 bases). From germline, CDR1 is MNHEY and CDR2 SVGAGI. This CDR3 has 15 residues. Deletions cut 2 bases from V and 4 bases from J, with 12 bases between.